This paragraph covers one T cell receptor (beta chain) sequence. This entry comes from a study of cytomegalovirus exposure and HLA in healthy donors. Germline V gene lookup returns CDR1 SGHTA and CDR2 FQGNSA. V was clipped by 7 bases and J by 0 bases, with 9 bases between them. The CDR3 consists of 14 residues. Researchers ran the PCR with 60 Vbeta and 13 Jbeta primers. TCRdb's copy holds only in-frame clones and misses some; the assay was immunoSEQ multiplex PCR. This sample yields 150,000 to 200,000 clones, of which 75% to 85% are seen a single time; around 2.3% belongs to the top ten. This clonotype originated in a woman between 45 and 65 years old in good health and CMV-seronegative. The sample consisted of PBMCs. This chain links TRBV7-2 with TRBJ2-2, with D hard to call. This chain's CDR3 is CASTRSANTGELFF. The CDR3 DNA sequence: TGTGCCAGCACCAGGTCGGCGAACACCGGGGAGCTGTTTTTT. Complete variable domain (other parts from reference TRBV7-2 and TRBJ2-2): GAGVSQSPSNKVTEKGKDVELRCDPISGHTALYWYRQSLGQGLEFLIYFQGNSAPDKSGLPSDRFSAERTGGSVSTLTIQRTQQEDSAVYLCASTRSANTGELFFGEGSRLTVL.